This TCR beta chain was retrieved from a study of T cells in localized non-small cell lung cancer (dated by TCRdb to the early 2020s). Regarding the research as a whole: The study analyzed T cell repertoires of under 250 early-stage NSCLC patients, comparing tumors and uninvolved tumor-adjacent lungs. Of the NSCLC patients, about 130 were male and roughly 110 were female, and the mean age was about 69 years. The cohort consisted of 200 to 300 treatment-naive NSCLC patients whose localized lung tumors had been resected.

At diagnosis, tumor, uninvolved tumor-adjacent lung and peripheral blood were collected and then preserved as a mix of FFPE and fresh-frozen material. For TCR repertoire profiling, blood samples were analyzed in the form of peripheral blood mononuclear cells. The immunoSEQ Assay was used to sequence TCR beta CDR3 regions from DNA. The authors' analysis ran thus. To compute T cell density, TCR beta template counts were normalized to usable DNA, which was estimated by amplifying housekeeping genes. Richness was estimated using the preseqR package, with extrapolation to 400,000 templates for PBMC samples and to 120,000 templates for tissue samples. Clonality was taken to be one minus Pielou's evenness. Tissue-enriched TCRs were identified by differential abundance testing using productive amino-acid clonotypes, minimum total count 5 and alpha 0.1. The Jaccard Index and the Morisita Overlap Index were used to quantify repertoire overlap between compartments. TCR beta CDR3s were clustered by GLIPH together with public tetramer-defined viral CDR3s, and at least three viral sequences plus V-gene enrichment were required for viral motifs. Entries here come from immuneACCESS through TCRdb and include only in-frame sequences with V and J called. Some clones fail to appear in such tables; in the studies checked, an unresolved V gene covers under half of the shortfall, and the cause of the remainder is unknown. The V and J calls and clone size are taken from that table; D and trimming were inferred from the DNA. This sample lists approximately 35,000 clones; around 90% were detected once. The ten largest account for approximately 12% of the sample.

Here is what the overall study found, with its caveats: A median of 57 of the top 100 tumor clones were detected in paired uninvolved adjacent lung, and 28 of these tumor clones were also found among the top 100 clones of the paired uninvolved adjacent lung. Longer overall survival was associated with higher blood T cell density, whereas shorter survival was associated with higher adjacent-lung clonality. The highest T cell clonality was observed in uninvolved tumor-adjacent lung, where clonality exceeded that of tumor, suggesting that antigenic responses were more focused in uninvolved tumor-adjacent lung. Because multi-region sequencing of the tumors was not done, intratumor heterogeneity could not be ruled out. Because of the exploratory design, TCR variables were selected using unadjusted p-values without false-discovery rate correction.

This clone turned up a few times. What antigen it recognizes has not been identified. Base qualities are not at hand, and no much larger clone is one base apart. V ends up 5 bases short and J 6 bases short, with an unmatched junction base count of 13. Per the germline V gene (reference sequence), SEHNR is the CDR1 and FQNEAQ is the CDR2. The CDR3 sequence holds 16 residues, the cysteine and phenylalanine included. Only CDR3 DNA remains: 48 bases, in frame from the first base. This chain is built from TRBV7-9 and TRBJ2-3, and 8 junctional nucleotides match TRBD2. Material: peripheral blood mononuclear cells, obtained before any cancer treatment. This TCR was recovered from a female donor over 55 with stage II lung adenocarcinoma. For the CDR3, the sequence is CASSPTWSGGRDTQYF. The DNA sequence is TGTGCCAGCAGCCCCACATGGAGCGGGGGTCGGGATACGCAGTATTTT. With the rest looked up from the reference TRBV7-9 and TRBJ2-3 genes rather than sequenced, the full variable domain is DTGVSQNPRHKITKRGQNVTFRCDPISEHNRLYWYRQTLGQGPEFLTYFQNEAQLEKSRLLSDRFSAERPKGSFSTLEIQRTEQGDSAMYLCASSPTWSGGRDTQYFGPGTRLTVL.